The 2 T cell receptor beta chains presented below share a single source sample, sequenced in a study of Ad26.COV2.S vaccination and SARS-CoV-2 variants. Sample treatment: some 20 received Ad26.COV2.S at low or high dose, single or two shots; several received placebo; per-sample allocation not given. Each sample was drawn 63 days after the first injection (of vaccine or placebo). Assay used: immunoSEQ multiplex PCR; TCRdb lists only in-frame clones, some missing. The sample has fewer than 900,000 clones, around 89% seen once. The specimen comprised peripheral blood, sampled in a trial of Ad26.COV2.S vaccine versus placebo. These receptors originate from a person aged 18 to 65 who received the Ad26.COV2.S COVID-19 vaccine or a placebo.

This chain connects TRBV30 to TRBJ1-2; D is perhaps TRBD1 (6 bases). The CDR3 consists of 12 residues. Germline V gene sequence: CDR1 GTSNPN, CDR2 SVGIG (reference sequence). Trimming stripped 4 bases from V and 4 bases from J, with 10 bases between. The CDR3 loop reads CAWKDSSYGYTF. CDR3 nucleotide sequence: TGTGCCTGGAAGGACAGCTCCTATGGCTACACCTTC.

This clone showed up just once. The genes are TRBV6-1 and TRBJ2-3; 9 nucleotides line up with TRBD1. Unmatched junction bases numbered 10, after V lost 2 bases and J lost 1 base. This CDR3 has 18 residues. Looked up from germline, CDR1 is MNHNS and CDR2 is SASEGT. CDR3: CASSELWGGTGRTDTQYF. CDR3 nucleotide sequence: TGTGCCAGCAGTGAATTGTGGGGTGGGACAGGGCGCACAGATACGCAGTATTTT.